The source of this T cell receptor beta chain is a study of blood T cell repertoires in COVID-19. Germline V gives CDR1 LGHDT, CDR2 YNNKEL (reference sequence). With V trimmed by 4 bases and J by 6 bases, 5 bases remained unmatched. The CDR3 is 14 amino acids. Libraries were prepared by immunoSEQ multiplex PCR; TCRdb keeps only in-frame clonotypes and omits some of them. Of about 420,000 clones in the sample, around nine tenths were seen once. This receptor was taken from a man between 18 and 35 years old with COVID-19, enrolled during active disease. The sample consisted of peripheral blood. The chain has TRBV3-1 (or the pseudogene TRBV3-2) and TRBJ2-4, with 8 bases lining up with TRBD1. In DNA, the CDR3 is TGTGCCAGCAGCCCAAGACAGGGGAGAAACATTCAGTACTTC. Its protein product is CASSPRQGRNIQYF.